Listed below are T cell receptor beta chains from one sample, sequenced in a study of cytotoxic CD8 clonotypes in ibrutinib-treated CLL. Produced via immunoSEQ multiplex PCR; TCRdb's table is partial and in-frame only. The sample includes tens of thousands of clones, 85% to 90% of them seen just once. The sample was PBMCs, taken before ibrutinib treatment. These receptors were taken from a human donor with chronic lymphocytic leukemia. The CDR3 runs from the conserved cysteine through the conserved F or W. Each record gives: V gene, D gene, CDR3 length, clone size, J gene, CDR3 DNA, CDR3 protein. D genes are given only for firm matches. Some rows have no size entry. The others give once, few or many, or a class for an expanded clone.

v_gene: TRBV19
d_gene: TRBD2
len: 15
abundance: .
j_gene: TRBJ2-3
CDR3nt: TGTGCCAGTAACCCCTGGGCGGGGGGCACAGATACGCAGTATTTT
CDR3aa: CASNPWAGGTDTQYF

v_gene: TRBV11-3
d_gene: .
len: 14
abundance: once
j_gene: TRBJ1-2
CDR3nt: TGTGCCAGCAGCTTGGGAGCCCCCGCAGATGGCTACACCTTC
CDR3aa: CASSLGAPADGYTF

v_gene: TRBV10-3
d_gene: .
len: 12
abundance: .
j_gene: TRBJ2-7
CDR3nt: TGTGCCATCAGTGCCGGGACCTACGAGCAGTACTTC
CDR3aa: CAISAGTYEQYF

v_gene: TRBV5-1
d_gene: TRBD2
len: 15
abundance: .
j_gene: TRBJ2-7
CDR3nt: TGCGCCAGCAGCTCTCTACCTAGCGGCTCCTACGAGCAGTACTTC
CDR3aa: CASSSLPSGSYEQYF

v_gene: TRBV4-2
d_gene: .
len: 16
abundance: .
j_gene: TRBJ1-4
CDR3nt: TGTGCCAGCAGCCAAGGGTTAAGGGTAACTAATGAAAAACTGTTTTTT
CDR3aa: CASSQGLRVTNEKLFF

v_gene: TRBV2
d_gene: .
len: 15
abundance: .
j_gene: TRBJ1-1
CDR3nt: TGTGCCACCCTTCCAGGGGAGGGGATGAACACTGAAGCTTTCTTT
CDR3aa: CATLPGEGMNTEAFF

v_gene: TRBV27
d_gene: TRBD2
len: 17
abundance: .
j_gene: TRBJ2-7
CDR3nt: TGTGCCAGCCAAACCGGGACTAGCGGGAGGTGGACCTACGAGCAGTACTTC
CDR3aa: CASQTGTSGRWTYEQYF

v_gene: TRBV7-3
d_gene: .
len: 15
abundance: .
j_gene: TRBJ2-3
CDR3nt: TGTGCCAGCAGCTCCGACCGGGCCACCCATGATACGCAGTATTTT
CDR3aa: CASSSDRATHDTQYF

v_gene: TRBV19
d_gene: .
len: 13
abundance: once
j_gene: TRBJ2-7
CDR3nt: TGTGCCAGTAGTATTTTAAACAGCTACGAGCAGTACTTC
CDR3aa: CASSILNSYEQYF

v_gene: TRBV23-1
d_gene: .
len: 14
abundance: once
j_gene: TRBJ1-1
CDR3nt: TGCGCCAGCAGTCAAGACAGGACCCACACTGAAGCTTTCTTT
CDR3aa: CASSQDRTHTEAFF

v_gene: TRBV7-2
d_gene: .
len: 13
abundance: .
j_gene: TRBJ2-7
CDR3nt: TGTGCCAGCAGCTTAAGGCTACCCTACGAGCAGTACTTC
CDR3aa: CASSLRLPYEQYF

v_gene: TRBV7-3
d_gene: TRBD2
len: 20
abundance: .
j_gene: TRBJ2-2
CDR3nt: TGTGCCAGCAGCCCGGGGGGGACACGGGACCTGAAGTGGCACACCGGGGAGCTGTTTTTT
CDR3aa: CASSPGGTRDLKWHTGELFF

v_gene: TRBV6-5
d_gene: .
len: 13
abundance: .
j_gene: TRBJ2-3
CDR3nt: TGTGCCAGCAGTGTGCAGATGACAGATACGCAGTATTTT
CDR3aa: CASSVQMTDTQYF

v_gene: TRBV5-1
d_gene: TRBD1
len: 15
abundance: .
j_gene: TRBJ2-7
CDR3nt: TGCGCCAGCAGCCCTCAGGGACAGAAATCCTACGAGCAGTACTTC
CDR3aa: CASSPQGQKSYEQYF

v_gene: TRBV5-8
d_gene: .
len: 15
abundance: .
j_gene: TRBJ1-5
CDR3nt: TGTGCCAGCAGCTTGGGGTCAGGGGTCAATCAGCCCCAGCATTTT
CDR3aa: CASSLGSGVNQPQHF

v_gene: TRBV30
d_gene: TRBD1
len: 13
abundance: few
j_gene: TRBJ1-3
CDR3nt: TGTGCCTGGACGGACAGGGTCGGAAACACCATATATTTT
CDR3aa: CAWTDRVGNTIYF

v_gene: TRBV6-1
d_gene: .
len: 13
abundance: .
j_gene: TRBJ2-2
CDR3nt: TGTGCCAGCACTTCGACAGGCACCGGGGAGCTGTTTTTT
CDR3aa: CASTSTGTGELFF

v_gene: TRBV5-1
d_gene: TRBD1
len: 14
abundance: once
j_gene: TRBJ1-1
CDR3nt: TGCGCCAGCAGCTTGGAAGGGGGCAACACTGAAGCTTTCTTT
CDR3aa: CASSLEGGNTEAFF

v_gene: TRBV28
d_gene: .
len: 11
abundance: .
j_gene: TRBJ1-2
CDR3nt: TGTGCCAGCAACCCCGAATATGGCTACACCTTC
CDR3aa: CASNPEYGYTF

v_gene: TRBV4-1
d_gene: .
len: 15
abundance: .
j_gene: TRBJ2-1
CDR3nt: TGCGCCAGCAGCCAAGAAGGGACAATCTACAATGAGCAGTTCTTC
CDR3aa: CASSQEGTIYNEQFF

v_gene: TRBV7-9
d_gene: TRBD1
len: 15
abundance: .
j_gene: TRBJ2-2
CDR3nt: TGTGCCAGCAGCGACCGGGACAGTCGCACCGGGGAGCTGTTTTTT
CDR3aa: CASSDRDSRTGELFF

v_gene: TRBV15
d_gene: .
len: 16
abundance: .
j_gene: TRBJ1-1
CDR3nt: TGTGCCACCAGCAGAACGCCCAACAGGGACCCCACTGAAGCTTTCTTT
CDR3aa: CATSRTPNRDPTEAFF

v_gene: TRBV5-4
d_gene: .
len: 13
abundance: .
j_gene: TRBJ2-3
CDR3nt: TGTGCCAGCAGCGACCAAGGCACAGATACGCAGTATTTT
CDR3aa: CASSDQGTDTQYF

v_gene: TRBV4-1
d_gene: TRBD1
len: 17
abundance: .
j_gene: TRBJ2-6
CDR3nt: TGCGCCAGCAGCCCGGGGACAGGGTCTGCTGGGGCCAACGTCCTGACTTTC
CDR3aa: CASSPGTGSAGANVLTF

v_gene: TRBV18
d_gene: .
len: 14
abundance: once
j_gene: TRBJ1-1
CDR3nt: TGTGCCAGCTCACCGAAGAGGGACGGCACTGAAGCTTTCTTT
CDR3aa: CASSPKRDGTEAFF

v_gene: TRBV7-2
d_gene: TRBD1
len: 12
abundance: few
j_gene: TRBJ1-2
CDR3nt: TGTGCCAGCAGGGGACAGGCCTATGGCTACACCTTC
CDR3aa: CASRGQAYGYTF

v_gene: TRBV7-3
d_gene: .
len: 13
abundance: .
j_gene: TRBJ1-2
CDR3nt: TGTGCCAGCAGCTTGAGGGACTTCTATGGCTACACCTTC
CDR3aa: CASSLRDFYGYTF

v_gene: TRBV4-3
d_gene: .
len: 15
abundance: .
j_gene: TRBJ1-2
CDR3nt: TGCGCCAGCAGCCAAGATGAAGATGCTAACTATGGCTACACCTTC
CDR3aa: CASSQDEDANYGYTF

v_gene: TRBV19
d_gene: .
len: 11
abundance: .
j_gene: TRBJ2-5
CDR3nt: TGTGCCAGTAGCAACCAAGAGACCCAGTACTTC
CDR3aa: CASSNQETQYF

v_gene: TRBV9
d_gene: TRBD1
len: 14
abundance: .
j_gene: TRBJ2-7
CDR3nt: TGTGCCAGCAGCGTAACAGGGGCGGCCTACGAGCAGTACTTC
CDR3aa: CASSVTGAAYEQYF

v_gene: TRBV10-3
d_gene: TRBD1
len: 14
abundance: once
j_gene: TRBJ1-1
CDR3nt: TGTGCCATCAGAGACGGACAGGGGTATACTGAAGCTTTCTTT
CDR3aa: CAIRDGQGYTEAFF

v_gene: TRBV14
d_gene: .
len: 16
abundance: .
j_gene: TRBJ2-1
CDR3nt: TGTGCCAGCAGCCAAGTTAACGGGCTAGGTGGGAATGAGCAGTTCTTC
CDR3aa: CASSQVNGLGGNEQFF

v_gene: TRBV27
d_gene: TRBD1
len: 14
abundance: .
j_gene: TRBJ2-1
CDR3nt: TGTGCCAGTAGAGAGGGACAGATACCTAATGAGCAGTTCTTC
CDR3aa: CASREGQIPNEQFF

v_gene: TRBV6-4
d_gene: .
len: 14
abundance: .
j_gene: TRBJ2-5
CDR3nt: TGTGCCAGCAGTGTACAGGGTGGGTCGGAGACCCAGTACTTC
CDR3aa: CASSVQGGSETQYF

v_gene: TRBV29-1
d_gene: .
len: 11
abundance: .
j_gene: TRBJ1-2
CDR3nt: TGCAGCGTCGAATACAGCGATGGCTACACCTTC
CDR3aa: CSVEYSDGYTF

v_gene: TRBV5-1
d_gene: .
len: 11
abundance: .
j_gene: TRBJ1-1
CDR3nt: TGCGCCAGCAGTTCCGACACTGAAGCTTTCTTT
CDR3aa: CASSSDTEAFF